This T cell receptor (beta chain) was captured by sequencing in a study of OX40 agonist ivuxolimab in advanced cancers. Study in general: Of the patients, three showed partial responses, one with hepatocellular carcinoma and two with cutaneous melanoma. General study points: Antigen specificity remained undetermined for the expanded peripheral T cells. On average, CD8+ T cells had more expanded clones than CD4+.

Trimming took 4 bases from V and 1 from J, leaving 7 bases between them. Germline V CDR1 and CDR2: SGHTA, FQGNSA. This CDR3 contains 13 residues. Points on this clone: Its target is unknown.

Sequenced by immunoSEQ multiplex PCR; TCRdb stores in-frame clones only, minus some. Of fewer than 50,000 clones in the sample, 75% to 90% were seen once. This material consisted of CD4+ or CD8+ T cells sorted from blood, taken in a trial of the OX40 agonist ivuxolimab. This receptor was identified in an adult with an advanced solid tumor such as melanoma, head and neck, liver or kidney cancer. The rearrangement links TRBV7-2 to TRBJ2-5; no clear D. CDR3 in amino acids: CASSSYTQETQYF. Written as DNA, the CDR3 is TGTGCCAGCAGCTCATATACCCAAGAGACCCAGTACTTC.